This T cell receptor beta chain was obtained from a study of T cell responses to AZD1222 COVID-19 vaccine. Study information: Pooling covered second doses at about 4 or about 12 weeks.

The CDR3 is 13 amino acids. The ends were cut back, 6 bases at V and 4 bases at J, with 12 bases in the middle. CDR1 and CDR2 (germline): KGHSH, LQKENI. Sequenced by immunoSEQ multiplex PCR; TCRdb stores in-frame clones only, minus some. This sample yields approximately 140,000 clones, of which 90% to 95% are seen a single time; about 1.3% belongs to the top ten. Study results and limitations: In a largely white British group with more females than males, clonal diversity was possibly underestimated. Spike as a whole was targeted by vaccine-associated CD4 TCRs, dominant at 160-218 and 743-854.

With respect to this clone: What it binds is unknown.

The chain couples TRBV18 to TRBJ1-2; possibly TRBD1 for D (5 bases). The material was peripheral blood, obtained on day 0 of AZD1222 vaccination. The clonotype comes from an adult in good health. This CDR3 reads CASSPGQLYGYTF. As DNA, the CDR3 is TGTGCCAGCTCCCCGGGGCAGCTCTATGGCTACACCTTC.